Included here is one T cell receptor (beta chain) sequence, with context. Produced via immunoSEQ multiplex PCR; TCRdb's table is partial and in-frame only. Among roughly 88,000 clones listed, approximately 92% were seen once. This CDR3 comprises 14 residues. With 5 bases clipped from V and 6 bases from J, the junction kept 9 bases outside the gene matches. Germline V gives CDR1 SGHRS, CDR2 YFSETQ. The source of the sample is a study of T cell changes during pregnancy in multiple sclerosis. The chain has TRBV5-1 and TRBJ1-1, with 8 bases lining up with TRBD1. The origin of this receptor is a female donor with multiple sclerosis, enrolled in a pregnancy study. The material sequenced was peripheral blood, taken in the first trimester of pregnancy. The CDR3 DNA reads TGCGCCAGCAGACAAGGACAGGGAGAGTCTGAAGCTTTCTTT. This translates into CASRQGQGESEAFF. The whole variable domain, remainder taken from reference TRBV5-1 and TRBJ1-1, is KAGVTQTPRYLIKTRGQQVTLSCSPISGHRSVSWYQQTPGQGLQFLFEYFSETQRNKGNFPGRFSGRQFSNSRSEMNVSTLELGDSALYLCASRQGQGESEAFFGQGTRLTVV.